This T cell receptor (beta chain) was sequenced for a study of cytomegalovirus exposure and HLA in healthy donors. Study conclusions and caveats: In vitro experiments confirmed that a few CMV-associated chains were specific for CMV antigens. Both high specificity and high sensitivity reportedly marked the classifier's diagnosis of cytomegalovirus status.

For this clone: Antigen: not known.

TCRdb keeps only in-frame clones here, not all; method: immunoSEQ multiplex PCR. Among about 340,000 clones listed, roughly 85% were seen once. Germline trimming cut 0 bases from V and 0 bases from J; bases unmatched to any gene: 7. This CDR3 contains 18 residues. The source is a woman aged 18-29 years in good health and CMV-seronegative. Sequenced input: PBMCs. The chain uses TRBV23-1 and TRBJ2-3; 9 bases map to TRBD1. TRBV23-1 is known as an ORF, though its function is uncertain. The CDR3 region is CASSQSNGTGTSTDTQYF. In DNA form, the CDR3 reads TGCGCCAGCAGTCAATCAAACGGGACAGGGACAAGCACAGATACGCAGTATTTT.